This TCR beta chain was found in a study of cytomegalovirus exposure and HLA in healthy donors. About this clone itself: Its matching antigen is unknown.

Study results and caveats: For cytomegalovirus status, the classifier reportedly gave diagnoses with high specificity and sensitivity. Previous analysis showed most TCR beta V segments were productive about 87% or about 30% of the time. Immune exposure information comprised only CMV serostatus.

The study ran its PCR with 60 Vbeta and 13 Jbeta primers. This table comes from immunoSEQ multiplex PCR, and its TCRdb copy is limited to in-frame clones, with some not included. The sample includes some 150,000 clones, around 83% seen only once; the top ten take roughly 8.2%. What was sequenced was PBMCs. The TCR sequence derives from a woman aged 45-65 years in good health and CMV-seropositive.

The CDR3 loop is CASSSTRRDREGELETQYF. In DNA form, the CDR3 reads TGTGCCAGCAGCTCAACACGCCGGGACAGGGAGGGAGAGTTGGAGACCCAGTACTTC. This chain connects TRBV7-3 to TRBJ2-5; 9 nucleotides line up with TRBD1. V gave up 4 bases and J gave up 5 bases; unmatched junction bases: 20. The CDR3 covers 19 residues. Germline CDR1 SGHTA, CDR2 FQGTGA.